Shown below are 9 T cell receptor beta chains from a single sample sequenced in a study of cytomegalovirus exposure and HLA in healthy donors. The PCR was carried out with 60 Vbeta primers and 13 Jbeta primers. Measured with immunoSEQ multiplex PCR; TCRdb has only the in-frame clones, and not every one. The sample has roughly 200,000 clones, 80% seen once. Specimen: PBMCs. These receptors originate from a middle-aged man in good health and CMV-seronegative.

The rearrangement joins TRBV11-2 to TRBJ2-5; TRBD2 might be the D (6 bases). Trimming removed 6 bases at V and 11 bases at J, with 13 bases between. CDR1 and CDR2 (germline): SGHAT, FQNNGV. The CDR3 is made up of 11 amino acids. CDR3 sequence reads: CASRFTGEQYF. In nucleotides, the CDR3 is TGTGCCAGCAGATTCACGGGGGAGCAGTACTTC. The full variable domain, in which reference TRBV11-2 and TRBJ2-5 provide the parts outside the CDR3, is EAGVAQSPRYKIIEKRQSVAFWCNPISGHATLYWYQQILGQGPKLLIQFQNNGVVDDSQLPKDRFSAERLKGVDSTLKIQPAKLEDSAVYLCASRFTGEQYFGPGTRLLVL.

The chain joins TRBV7-9 to TRBJ1-3; no definite D call. Germline V gene lookup returns CDR1 SEHNR and CDR2 FQNEAQ (reference sequence). This CDR3 is built from 14 residues. The V and J ends lost 10 bases and 2 bases respectively, with 15 bases between them. CDR3 protein: CANPREDAGNTIYF. As DNA, the CDR3 is TGTGCCAATCCCCGGGAGGACGCTGGAAACACCATATATTTT.

The J gene is TRBJ1-2, the V gene TRBV4-1; D possibly corresponds to TRBD1 (6 bases). The CDR3 contains 17 residues. The germline V gene encodes CDR1 MGHRA and CDR2 YSYEKL. With 2 bases removed from V and 4 bases from J, the gap between germline ends came to 20 bases. CDR3 in amino acids: CASSQSGVAGDTYGYTF. DNA for the CDR3: TGCGCCAGCAGCCAATCAGGGGTGGCAGGCGATACCTATGGCTACACCTTC.

The gene calls are TRBV19 and TRBJ1-2; the D is unclear. Germline CDR1 is LNHDA and CDR2 is SQIVND (reference sequence). The CDR3 extends over 15 amino acids. Trimming left V 11 bases short and J 4 bases short, with 23 bases between. This chain's CDR3 is CAAKTITLGGYGYTF. DNA of the CDR3: TGTGCCGCCAAAACTATTACCCTGGGTGGCTATGGCTACACCTTC.

The chain combines TRBV9 with TRBJ2-3; 8 nucleotides match TRBD2. The V gene end was trimmed by 1 base and the J gene end by 2 bases; junction bases not matched to a gene: 9. Germline V CDR1 and CDR2: SGDLS, YYNGEE. This CDR3 is built from 17 residues. In DNA, the CDR3 is TGTGCCAGCAGCGTACGGGCGGGGGGCCCGAACACAGATACGCAGTATTTT. Its translation is CASSVRAGGPNTDTQYF.

This sequence joins TRBV6-1 and TRBJ1-3, with a weak D call TRBD1 (5 bases). V lost 8 bases and J lost 0, with 11 bases in between. Germline V lookup: CDR1 MNHNS, CDR2 SASEGT. The CDR3 contains 14 residues. The CDR3 here is CASGYRNSGNTIYF. CDR3 bases: TGTGCCAGCGGGTACAGGAACTCTGGAAACACCATATATTTT.

V usage is TRBV7-9 and J usage is TRBJ1-2; D is undetermined. Trimming removed 5 bases at V and 1 base at J, with 14 bases between. The CDR3 spans 15 residues. Germline V gene lookup returns CDR1 SEHNR and CDR2 FQNEAQ (reference sequence). CDR3 loop: CASSLLKNLNYGYTF. The CDR3, as DNA: TGTGCCAGCAGCCTATTGAAGAACCTTAACTATGGCTACACCTTC.

A remark on this clone: The junction differs from germline at one of its ends, possibly a read error. V usage is TRBV7-9 and J usage is TRBJ2-1; D not certain. Looked up from germline, CDR1 is SEHNR and CDR2 is FQNEAQ (reference sequence). The CDR3 runs to 12 residues. The CDR3 region has the DNA TGTTCCAGCAACGGAGTTAACAATGAGCAGTTCTTC. Amino acid sequence: CSSNGVNNEQFF.

This clone came up a few times. The chain joins TRBV11-2 to TRBJ2-7, with 11 nucleotides matching TRBD1. This CDR3 has 14 amino acids. Germline V lookup: CDR1 SGHAT, CDR2 FQNNGV. Trimming at V came to 5 bases and at J to 5 bases, leaving 5 bases not matched to a gene. This CDR3 is CASSSWTGGNEQYF. DNA of the CDR3: TGTGCCAGCAGCAGCTGGACAGGGGGCAACGAGCAGTACTTC.